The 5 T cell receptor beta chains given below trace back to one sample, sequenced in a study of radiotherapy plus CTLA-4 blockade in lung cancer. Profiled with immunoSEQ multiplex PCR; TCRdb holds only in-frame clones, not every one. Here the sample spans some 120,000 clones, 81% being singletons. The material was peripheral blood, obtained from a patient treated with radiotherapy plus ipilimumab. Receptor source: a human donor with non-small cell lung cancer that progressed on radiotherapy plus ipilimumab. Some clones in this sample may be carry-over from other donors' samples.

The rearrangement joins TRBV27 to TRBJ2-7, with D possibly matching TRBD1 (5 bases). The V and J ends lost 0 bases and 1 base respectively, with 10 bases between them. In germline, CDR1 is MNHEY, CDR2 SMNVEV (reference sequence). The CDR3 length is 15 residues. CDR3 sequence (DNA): TGTGCCAGCAGTTTATCGGTTGGACAATCCTACGAGCAGTACTTC. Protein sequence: CASSLSVGQSYEQYF.

The CDR3 nucleotides are TGTGCCACCAGCAGAGTTCCGGGACTAAACACAGATACGCAGTATTTT. This sequence encodes CATSRVPGLNTDTQYF. The rearrangement uses TRBV15 and TRBJ2-3; 7 positions match TRBD2. The CDR3 totals 16 residues. Per the germline V gene, CDR1 is LNHNV and CDR2 is YYDKDF (reference sequence). J gave up 2 bases and V 1 base, and 6 bases lay outside the gene matches.

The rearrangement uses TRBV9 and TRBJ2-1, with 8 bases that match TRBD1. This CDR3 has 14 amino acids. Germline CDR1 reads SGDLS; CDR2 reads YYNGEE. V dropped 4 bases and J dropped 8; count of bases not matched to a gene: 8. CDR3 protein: CASSQDRGIDEQFF. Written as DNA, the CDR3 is TGTGCCAGCAGCCAAGACAGGGGAATCGATGAGCAGTTCTTC.

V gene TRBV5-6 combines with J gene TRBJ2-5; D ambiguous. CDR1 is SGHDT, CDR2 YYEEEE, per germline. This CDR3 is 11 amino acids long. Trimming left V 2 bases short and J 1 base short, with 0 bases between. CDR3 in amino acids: CASSFQETQYF. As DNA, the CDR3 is TGTGCCAGCAGCTTCCAAGAGACCCAGTACTTC. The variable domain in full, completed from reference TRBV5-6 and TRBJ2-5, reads DAGVTQSPTHLIKTRGQQVTLRCSPKSGHDTVSWYQQALGQGPQFIFQYYEEEERQRGNFPDRFSGHQFPNYSSELNVNALLLGDSALYLCASSFQETQYFGPGTRLLVL.

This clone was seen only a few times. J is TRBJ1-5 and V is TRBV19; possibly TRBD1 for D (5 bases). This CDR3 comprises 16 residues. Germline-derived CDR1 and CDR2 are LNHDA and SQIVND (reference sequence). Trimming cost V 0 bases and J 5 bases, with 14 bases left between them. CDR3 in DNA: TGTGCCAGTAGTATAGATCCCAGGGTATACGATCAGCCCCAGCATTTT. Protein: CASSIDPRVYDQPQHF.